The rows below give T cell receptor beta chains drawn from one sample of a study of response to subunit inactivated influenza vaccine. In TCRdb, the RT-PCR reads were re-called with MiXCR into one record per CDR3 protein. The sample holds roughly 630,000 distinct CDR3 sequences, 14% seen once. This specimen was PBMCs from blood, taken 14 to 15 days before vaccination. These TCRs come from a man in his fifties or sixties who received an inactivated influenza vaccine. CDR3s include the opening cysteine and the closing phenylalanine or tryptophan. The order of the fields is D gene, CDR3 length, clone size, V gene, J gene, CDR3 DNA, CDR3 protein. The D gene is left open where the match is weak. Rows may omit the clone size; those that give it use once, few, many or a size class.

TRBD1	14	.	TRBV5-6	TRBJ1-5	TGTGCCAGCAGCAGGACAGGGAACGGCCAGCCCCAGCATTTT	CASSRTGNGQPQHF
.	15	.	TRBV20-1	TRBJ2-3	TGCAGTGCTAGAGATAGGGCCACGATGGAGGATACGCAGTATTTT	CSARDRATMEDTQYF
.	13	.	TRBV24-1	TRBJ2-1	TGTGCCACCAGTGACTCAGGGTACAATGAGCAGTTCTTC	CATSDSGYNEQFF
TRBD2	15	few	TRBV20-1	TRBJ2-7	TGCAGTGCCCGTCACTCGGCGGGAGGCCTCTACGAGCAGTACTTC	CSARHSAGGLYEQYF
.	14	few	TRBV9	TRBJ2-7	TGTGCCAGCAGCCCCAGGACAACCTCCTACGAGCAGTACTTC	CASSPRTTSYEQYF
.	15	few	TRBV28	TRBJ2-7	TGTGCCAGCAGTGAAATTCCCAGGAGCTCCTACGAGCAGTACTTC	CASSEIPRSSYEQYF
.	15	.	TRBV6-2/TRBV6-3	TRBJ2-2	TGTGCCAGCAGTTACTTACAGATCAACACCGGGGAGCTGTTTTTT	CASSYLQINTGELFF
TRBD1	17	.	TRBV29-1	TRBJ2-1	TGCAGCGGACAAGACAGGGTTGGGGGAAGCTCCTACAATGAGCAGTTCTTC	CSGQDRVGGSSYNEQFF
TRBD1	18	.	TRBV11-1	TRBJ2-1	TGTGCCAGCAGCTCACCCAAATTGGGACAGGGAGTTTGGCATGAGCAGTTCTTC	CASSSPKLGQGVWHEQFF
.	12	many	TRBV15	TRBJ2-1	TGTGCCACCAGCAGAGATTATCAGCGGGAGTTCTTC	CATSRDYQREFF
TRBD1	14	many	TRBV11-2	TRBJ1-5	TGTGCCAGCAGCTTATCTACAGGGGGTCAGCCCCAGCATTTT	CASSLSTGGQPQHF
.	13	few	TRBV15	TRBJ1-6	TGTGCCACCAGCAGAGATCGGGGTTCACCCCTCCACTTT	CATSRDRGSPLHF
.	14	.	TRBV6-2/TRBV6-3	TRBJ1-5	TGTGCCGGTAACAGGAGGGCGCGGGGTCAGCCCCAGCATTTT	CAGNRRARGQPQHF
.	16	many	TRBV27	TRBJ2-1	TGTGCCAGCAGTCTTACGTTAGGGTACAATTACAATGAGCAGTTCTTC	CASSLTLGYNYNEQFF
.	15	.	TRBV4-2	TRBJ2-4	TGTGCCAGCAGCCAAGATATTAGCAGCAAAAACATTCAGTACTTC	CASSQDISSKNIQYF
.	15	few	TRBV6-1	TRBJ1-3	TGTGCCAGCAGTGAAGGACGCCCGACATCGAACACCATATATTTT	CASSEGRPTSNTIYF
TRBD1	17	many	TRBV5-4	TRBJ2-6	TGTGCCAGCAGCCCGGGACAGGGGAGGTCTGGGGCCAACGTCCTGACTTTC	CASSPGQGRSGANVLTF
TRBD1	13	many	TRBV7-9	TRBJ1-4	TGTGCCAGCAGCTGGACAGGGATGGAAAAACTGTTTTTT	CASSWTGMEKLFF
TRBD2	19	few	TRBV7-2	TRBJ2-3	TGTGCCAGCAGCTTAGCGCGAAGCGGGGGGGCCAGATCCACAGATACGCAGTATTTT	CASSLARSGGARSTDTQYF
TRBD1	16	.	TRBV5-1	TRBJ1-1	TGCGCCAGCAGCTTTACCGGGACAGGCGTGAACACTGAAGCTTTCTTT	CASSFTGTGVNTEAFF
TRBD2	13	.	TRBV12-3/TRBV12-4	TRBJ2-1	TGTGCCAGCAGTTTGGGAGGGGACCCTGAGCAGTTCTTC	CASSLGGDPEQFF
TRBD1	18	few	TRBV6-4	TRBJ2-7	TGTGCCAGCAGTGACTCGGGACAGGGGATCTTAAATTCTAACGAGCAGTACTTC	CASSDSGQGILNSNEQYF
TRBD1	16	many	TRBV7-2	TRBJ2-1	TGTGCCAGCAGCTTAGGGTCAGGGGGTAGATACAATGAGCAGTTCTTC	CASSLGSGGRYNEQFF
.	13	.	TRBV11-2	TRBJ2-7	TGTGCCAGCAGCCCCCCCGTGAGCTACGAGCAGTACTTC	CASSPPVSYEQYF
.	18	few	TRBV10-2	TRBJ2-7	TGCGCCAGCAGTGAGTTTGGAAACAAATGGGGGCAACTCGACGAGCAGTACTTC	CASSEFGNKWGQLDEQYF
.	11	.	TRBV28	TRBJ2-1	TGTGCCAGCAGTTTATCTAGCCGGCAGTTCTTC	CASSLSSRQFF
.	13	.	TRBV10-3	TRBJ2-1	TGTGCCATCAGTGATTCGGGGGTCAATGAGCAGTTCTTC	CAISDSGVNEQFF
.	17	once	TRBV18	TRBJ1-5	TGTGCCAGCTCACCAACTTTTACAGGGAAAGGCAATCAGCCCCAGCATTTT	CASSPTFTGKGNQPQHF
TRBD1	15	.	TRBV15	TRBJ2-5	TGTGCCACCAGCACCGGGTCAGGGGGCCTGGAGACCCAGTACTTC	CATSTGSGGLETQYF
.	15	few	TRBV5-1	TRBJ2-3	TGCGCCAGCAGCTTGTTTTCGGATACCACAGATACGCAGTATTTT	CASSLFSDTTDTQYF
.	16	few	TRBV4-2	TRBJ2-5	TGTGCCAGCAGCCTCCGGGGGACGGGCCTCCCCCCGACCCAGTACTTC	CASSLRGTGLPPTQYF
TRBD2	17	.	TRBV4-1	TRBJ2-5	TGCGCCAGCAGCCAAGATCAGGACCCGAGGGCCGCGGGAGACCAGTACTTC	CASSQDQDPRAAGDQYF
.	13	.	TRBV5-4	TRBJ2-1	TGTGCCAGCAGCTCCCGTGATGGGAATGAGCAGTTCTTC	CASSSRDGNEQFF
.	14	.	TRBV3-1	TRBJ1-2	TGTGCCAGCAGCCAAGAGGAGGGGCTCTATGGCTACACCTTC	CASSQEEGLYGYTF
TRBD1	14	many	TRBV4-2	TRBJ1-5	TGTGCCAGCAGTGAACAGGGGATCGAGCAGCCCCAGCATTTT	CASSEQGIEQPQHF
.	12	many	TRBV12-3/TRBV12-4	TRBJ1-6	TGTGCCAGCAAGGGGACTAATTCACCCCTCCACTTT	CASKGTNSPLHF
.	13	few	TRBV7-2	TRBJ2-2	TGTGCCAGCAGCTCTAGCAACGCCGGGGAGCTGTTTTTT	CASSSSNAGELFF
TRBD2	14	.	TRBV7-2	TRBJ2-7	TGTGCCAGCAGCATGACTAGCGGACCCTACGAGCAGTACTTC	CASSMTSGPYEQYF
TRBD1	14	few	TRBV9	TRBJ2-2	TGTGCCAGCAGCGCGACAGGGAATATCGGGGAGCTGTTTTTT	CASSATGNIGELFF
TRBD1	13	.	TRBV5-1	TRBJ1-2	TGCGCCAGCAGCTCCACTGACAGGGGAGGCTACACCTTC	CASSSTDRGGYTF
.	15	.	TRBV24-1	TRBJ2-5	TGTGCCACCAGTGATACACAGGGTTCGAGTCGGACCCAGTACTTC	CATSDTQGSSRTQYF
.	16	many	TRBV18	TRBJ1-5	TGTGCCAGCTCACGGACATCCCTTGGAGGCAATCAGCCCCAGCATTTT	CASSRTSLGGNQPQHF
.	17	.	TRBV4-3	TRBJ2-1	TGCGCCAGCAGCCAAGAAAGGAGGCTTTCTTACTACAATGAGCAGTTCTTC	CASSQERRLSYYNEQFF
TRBD1	14	many	TRBV20-1	TRBJ2-3	TGCAGTGCAACCGGGACAGGGTCCCCAGATACGCAGTATTTT	CSATGTGSPDTQYF
TRBD1	12	.	TRBV6-2/TRBV6-3	TRBJ2-1	TGTGCCAGCAGTCGGGACAGGGGGTTTCGGTTCTTC	CASSRDRGFRFF
.	14	few	TRBV2	TRBJ2-7	TGTGCCAGCAGTGAAGATTCCAGGGTCTACGAGCAGTACTTC	CASSEDSRVYEQYF
.	14	few	TRBV20-1	TRBJ2-3	TGCAGCCAAGGTTCAGGGAGTTCTACAGATACGCAGTATTTT	CSQGSGSSTDTQYF
.	15	.	TRBV6-5	TRBJ2-3	TGTGCCAGCAGTTACGGGGGAGCAGGCACAGATACGCAGTATTTT	CASSYGGAGTDTQYF
.	12	.	TRBV4-2	TRBJ2-3	TGTGCCAGCAGCCAACGAGGAGATACGCAGTATTTT	CASSQRGDTQYF
TRBD2	16	few	TRBV5-1	TRBJ2-3	TGCGCCAGCATGCCTAGCGGGAGACGGACCTTTGATACGCAGTATTTT	CASMPSGRRTFDTQYF
.	12	many	TRBV3-1	TRBJ1-5	TGTGCCAGCAGCCAAGCGAATCAGCCCCAGCATTTT	CASSQANQPQHF
.	12	few	TRBV20-1	TRBJ1-4	TGCAGTGCTAGAGGGGGCGGCCAGATTTTGTTTTTT	CSARGGGQILFF
.	12	few	TRBV29-1	TRBJ2-3	TGCAGCGCAGAAATTACAACAGATACGCAGTATTTT	CSAEITTDTQYF
.	13	few	TRBV30	TRBJ1-1	TGTGCCTGGAGGGCCCGCAGGGACTCTGAAGCTTTCTTT	CAWRARRDSEAFF
.	15	few	TRBV2	TRBJ2-5	TGTGCCAGCAGTGAACAGCACTTATACCAAGAGACCCAGTACTTC	CASSEQHLYQETQYF
TRBD2	17	few	TRBV20-1	TRBJ2-1	TGCAGTGCTAGAGACCCCGGGGGTACTAGCGCTTACAATGAGCAGTTCTTC	CSARDPGGTSAYNEQFF
.	13	.	TRBV30	TRBJ2-7	TGTGCCTGGATAGGGGTAGGGACCTACGAGCAGTACTTC	CAWIGVGTYEQYF
.	13	many	TRBV4-2	TRBJ2-1	TGTGCCAGCAGCCAAGACCGAGACAGGGAGCAGTTCTTC	CASSQDRDREQFF
TRBD2	16	.	TRBV20-1	TRBJ2-5	TGCAGTGCTAGAGGAGTCGAGCGGGGGGGCGGGGAGACCCAGTACTTC	CSARGVERGGGETQYF
TRBD1	14	.	TRBV29-1	TRBJ1-5	TGCAGCGTGAAAGGACAGGGACTTGATCAGCCCCAGCATTTT	CSVKGQGLDQPQHF